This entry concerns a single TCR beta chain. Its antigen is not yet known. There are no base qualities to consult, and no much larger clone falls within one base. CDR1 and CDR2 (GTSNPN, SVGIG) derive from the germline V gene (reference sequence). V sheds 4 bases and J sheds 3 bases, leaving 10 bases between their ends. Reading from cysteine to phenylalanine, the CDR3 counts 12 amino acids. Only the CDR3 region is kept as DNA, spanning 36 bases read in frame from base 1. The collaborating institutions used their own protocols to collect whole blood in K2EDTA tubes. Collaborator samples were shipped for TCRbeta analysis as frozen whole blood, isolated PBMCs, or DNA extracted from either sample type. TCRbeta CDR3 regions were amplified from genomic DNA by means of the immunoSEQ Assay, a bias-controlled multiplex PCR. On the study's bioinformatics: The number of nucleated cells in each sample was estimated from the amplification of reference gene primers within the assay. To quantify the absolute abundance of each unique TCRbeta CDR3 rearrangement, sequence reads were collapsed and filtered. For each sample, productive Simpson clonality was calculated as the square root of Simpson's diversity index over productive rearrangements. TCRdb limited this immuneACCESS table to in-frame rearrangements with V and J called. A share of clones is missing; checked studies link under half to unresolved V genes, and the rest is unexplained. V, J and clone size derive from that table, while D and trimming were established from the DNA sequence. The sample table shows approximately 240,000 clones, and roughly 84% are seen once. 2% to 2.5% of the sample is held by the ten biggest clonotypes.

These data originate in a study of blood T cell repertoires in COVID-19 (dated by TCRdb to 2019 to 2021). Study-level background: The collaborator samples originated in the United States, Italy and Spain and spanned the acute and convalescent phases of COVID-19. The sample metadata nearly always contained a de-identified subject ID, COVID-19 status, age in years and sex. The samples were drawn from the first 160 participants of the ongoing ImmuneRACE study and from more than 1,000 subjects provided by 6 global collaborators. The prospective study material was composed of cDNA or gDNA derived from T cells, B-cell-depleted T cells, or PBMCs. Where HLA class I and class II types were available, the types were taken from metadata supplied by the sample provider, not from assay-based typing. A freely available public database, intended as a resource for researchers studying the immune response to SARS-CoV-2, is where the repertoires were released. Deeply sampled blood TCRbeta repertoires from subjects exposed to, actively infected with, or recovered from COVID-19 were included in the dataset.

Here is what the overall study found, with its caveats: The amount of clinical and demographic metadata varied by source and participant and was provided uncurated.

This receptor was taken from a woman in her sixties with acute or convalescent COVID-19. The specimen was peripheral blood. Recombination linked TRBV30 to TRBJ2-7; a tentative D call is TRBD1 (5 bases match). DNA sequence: TGTGCCTGGACAGACAGTAACTACGAGCAGTACTTC. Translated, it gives CAWTDSNYEQYF. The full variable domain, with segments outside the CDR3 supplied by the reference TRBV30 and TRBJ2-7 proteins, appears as SQTIHQWPATLVQPVGSPLSLECTVEGTSNPNLYWYRQAAGRGLQLLFYSVGIGQISSEVPQNLSASRPQDRQFILSSKKLLLSDSGFYLCAWTDSNYEQYFGPGTRLTVT.